These T cell receptor beta chains were read from a single sample in a study of T-cell reconstitution after alpha-beta-depleted transplantation in children. TCRdb itself ran the PCR reads through MiXCR, one entry per CDR3 protein. In the table there are about 460,000 distinct CDR3 sequences, about an eighth of which are singletons. The starting material was PBMCs, mostly from graft donor cells, obtained 180 days after TCRalphabeta/CD19-depleted stem cell transplant. All receptors come from a female patient aged 2-9 years who had a stem cell transplant for aplastic anemia, so the T cells may come from the graft donor. CDR3s include the opening cysteine and the closing phenylalanine or tryptophan. A D gene is named only where the DNA matches it firmly. A clone size is listed for some rows: how often the clone was seen (once, few, many), or a class if it is expanded.

CDR3 protein	CDR3 DNA	D gene	CDR3 length	V gene	J gene	clone size
CSASGAGGYNEQFF	TGCAGTGCTAGCGGAGCGGGAGGGTACAATGAGCAGTTCTTC	TRBD2	14	TRBV20-1	TRBJ2-1	.
CACRQDRGSYNSPLHF	TGTGCCTGCCGACAGGATAGGGGCTCCTATAATTCACCCCTCCACTTT	.	16	TRBV12-3/TRBV12-4	TRBJ1-6	few
CASSPHGTGVNGYTF	TGTGCCAGCAGTCCACATGGGACAGGGGTGAATGGCTACACCTTC	TRBD1	15	TRBV27	TRBJ1-2	once
CASSGGGAMNTEAFF	TGTGCCAGCAGCGGTGGGGGGGCCATGAACACTGAAGCTTTCTTT	.	15	TRBV9	TRBJ1-1	few
CASSPLGKGQETQYF	TGTGCCAGCAGTCCACTAGGGAAAGGCCAAGAGACCCAGTACTTC	.	15	TRBV12-3/TRBV12-4	TRBJ2-5	few
CASSQVWDSGNTIYF	TGCGCCAGCAGCCAAGTCTGGGACTCTGGAAACACCATATATTTT	.	15	TRBV4-1	TRBJ1-3	few
CASTPTGGLGEQFF	TGTGCCAGCACCCCGACAGGGGGACTGGGTGAGCAGTTCTTC	TRBD1	14	TRBV12-3/TRBV12-4	TRBJ2-1	.
CASSFGGGEGDTQYF	TGTGCCAGCAGTTTCGGCGGGGGCGAAGGAGATACGCAGTATTTT	.	15	TRBV12-3/TRBV12-4	TRBJ2-3	.
CASRPRGPYEQYF	TGTGCCAGCAGACCCAGGGGGCCCTACGAGCAGTACTTC	TRBD1	13	TRBV6-1	TRBJ2-7	many
CATTRGAQYWANVLTF	TGTGCCACCACCCGAGGGGCCCAATACTGGGCCAACGTCCTGACTTTC	.	16	TRBV12-3/TRBV12-4	TRBJ2-6	few
CASSSRPITSGNSNEQFF	TGTGCCAGCAGCTCAAGGCCTATTACTAGCGGGAACTCCAATGAGCAGTTCTTC	TRBD2	18	TRBV7-8	TRBJ2-1	few
CSVPRQGKGNTEAFF	TGCAGCGTCCCAAGACAGGGGAAGGGGAACACTGAAGCTTTCTTT	TRBD1	15	TRBV29-1	TRBJ1-1	.
CASSIREGEIYNEQFF	TGTGCCAGCAGCATACGGGAGGGGGAAATCTACAATGAGCAGTTCTTC	TRBD2	16	TRBV14	TRBJ2-1	few
CASKGQGAAQPQHF	TGTGCCAGCAAGGGACAGGGGGCGGCTCAGCCCCAGCATTTT	TRBD1	14	TRBV6-2/TRBV6-3	TRBJ1-5	.
CASNERRGDTQYF	TGTGCCAGCAACGAGCGGCGGGGAGATACGCAGTATTTT	.	13	TRBV28	TRBJ2-3	many
CASSVRLAGPTDYNEQFF	TGTGCCAGCAGCGTAAGGCTAGCGGGACCAACCGACTACAATGAGCAGTTCTTC	TRBD2	18	TRBV9	TRBJ2-1	.
CSVEGGRGAETQYF	TGCAGCGTTGAAGGAGGCAGGGGCGCTGAGACCCAGTACTTC	.	14	TRBV29-1	TRBJ2-5	many
CASKSMDLNLNEQFF	TGTGCCAGCAAAAGTATGGACTTGAACCTTAATGAGCAGTTCTTC	.	15	TRBV11-3	TRBJ2-1	.
CASSRGNSGAETQYF	TGCGCCAGCTCTCGCGGGAATTCAGGGGCAGAGACCCAGTACTTC	.	15	TRBV5-1	TRBJ2-5	medium-sized
CASSGTLAGGTDTQYF	TGCGCCAGCAGCGGAACCTTAGCGGGGGGCACAGATACGCAGTATTTT	TRBD2	16	TRBV5-1	TRBJ2-3	.
CASKPANTEAFF	TGTGCCAGCAAGCCCGCGAACACTGAAGCTTTCTTT	.	12	TRBV2	TRBJ1-1	few
CASSQARMKTSGRAHEQFF	TGCGCCAGCAGCCAAGCCCGAATGAAGACTAGCGGGAGGGCCCATGAGCAGTTCTTC	TRBD2	19	TRBV4-3	TRBJ2-1	few
CSARGETELIHF	TGCAGTGCTAGAGGGGAGACGGAGTTAATACACTTC	.	12	TRBV20-1	TRBJ2-5	.
CASSWYGFSGANVLTF	TGTGCCAGCAGCTGGTACGGTTTCTCTGGGGCCAACGTCCTGACTTTC	.	16	TRBV7-9	TRBJ2-6	few
CASRWGRGGDSGANVLTF	TGCGCCAGCAGATGGGGGCGTGGAGGGGACTCTGGGGCCAACGTCCTGACTTTC	.	18	TRBV5-1	TRBJ2-6	few
CSARVGLARHTGELFF	TGCAGTGCTAGAGTGGGACTAGCGCGGCACACCGGGGAGCTGTTTTTT	TRBD2	16	TRBV20-1	TRBJ2-2	few
CASSPGVANTEAFF	TGTGCCAGCTCACCCGGGGTCGCGAACACTGAAGCTTTCTTT	.	14	TRBV18	TRBJ1-1	.
CSVEGGVATDTQYF	TGCAGCGTTGAAGGGGGAGTAGCGACAGATACGCAGTATTTT	.	14	TRBV29-1	TRBJ2-3	few
CASSLVGITPLHF	TGTGCCAGCAGTTTAGTGGGGATTACACCCCTCCACTTT	.	13	TRBV12-3/TRBV12-4	TRBJ1-6	many
CASSLIGGAETQYF	TGTGCCAGCAGTTTAATAGGGGGCGCAGAGACCCAGTACTTC	TRBD1	14	TRBV27	TRBJ2-5	.
CANSREGLSYEQYF	TGTGCCAACAGCAGGGAGGGACTTTCCTACGAGCAGTACTTC	TRBD2	14	TRBV15	TRBJ2-7	.
CSARSAGAAETQYF	TGCAGTGCTAGATCCGCGGGAGCAGCCGAGACCCAGTACTTC	TRBD2	14	TRBV20-1	TRBJ2-5	few
CASRARQGQETQYF	TGTGCCAGCAGAGCTAGGCAGGGGCAAGAGACCCAGTACTTC	.	14	TRBV11-2	TRBJ2-5	few
CASSFPPSPKDSGANVLTF	TGTGCCAGCAGCTTCCCGCCCTCCCCCAAGGACTCTGGGGCCAACGTCCTGACTTTC	.	19	TRBV11-1	TRBJ2-6	few
CAIRASGNSYEQYF	TGTGCCATCCGGGCCAGCGGTAACTCCTACGAGCAGTACTTC	.	14	TRBV10-3	TRBJ2-7	many
CSANPGTGGGYTF	TGCAGTGCAAATCCCGGGACAGGGGGCGGCTACACCTTC	TRBD1	13	TRBV20-1	TRBJ1-2	.
CASSPEGARNQPQHF	TGTGCCAGCAGCCCTGAAGGAGCGCGCAATCAGCCCCAGCATTTT	.	15	TRBV7-8	TRBJ1-5	many